This T cell receptor beta chain was documented in a study of T cell responses to AZD1222 COVID-19 vaccine. With regard to this clone: Its cognate antigen is unknown.

Broader study findings: Recipients of two AZD1222 doses showed rising Spike-specific TCR breadth and depth.

Germline CDR1 and CDR2: KGHSH and LQKENI. V was pared by 6 bases and J by 0 bases, with 2 bases between. The CDR3 extends over 11 amino acids. Method: immunoSEQ multiplex PCR; TCRdb's copy keeps in-frame clones and lacks some. The profile shows more than 140,000 clones, about 87% of them singletons. Here the sequenced sample was peripheral blood, taken on day 0 of MenACWY control vaccination. The V call is TRBV18, the J call TRBJ2-5; D not resolved. This receptor was taken from an adult in good health. The DNA for the CDR3 is TGTGCCAGCTCGAACCAAGAGACCCAGTACTTC. This gives the protein CASSNQETQYF.